The 29 T cell receptor beta chains listed next were all sequenced from one sample in a study of regulatory T cells in long-lasting Graves disease (dated by TCRdb to 2020 to 2022). The library came from multiplex PCR. Sequencer: Illumina HiSeq 4000. iRepertoire HTBI primers and Arm-PCR amplification of CDR3 regions were used to construct TCR beta libraries. In TCRdb, the public reads were trimmed at Q25 with fastp and aligned with MiXCR, with productive beta chains retained. Under each unique CDR3 protein, matching rows form one entry showing the most common genes and DNA. The sample records 350,000 to 450,000 distinct CDR3 sequences, over 9.5% of which are singletons. In total, the top ten clones hold 15% to 20% of the sample. The sample's time point label is to be understood as: newly diagnosed GD, antithyroid drugs for less than 3 months. For both TCR sequencing and RNA sequencing, RNA was extracted from PBMCs in TRIzol.

These same data were also listed under a study on T cells in Graves' hyperthyroidism and ophthalmopathy.

The material was peripheral blood mononuclear cells (PBMCs), obtained at new diagnosis, from a patient treated with antithyroid drugs. These receptor sequences come from a young woman with Graves disease. Donor details come from another sample of the same person, matched by shared clones.

There are many counts of this clonotype. V is TRBV7-9 and J is TRBJ2-5; 8 bases fit TRBD2. Per the germline V gene, CDR1 is SEHNR and CDR2 is FQNEAQ (reference sequence). J was trimmed by 5 bases and V by 1 base; bases with no gene match: 6. The CDR3 consists of 15 residues. This CDR3 reads CASSLVGGGMETQYF. CDR3 sequence (DNA): TGTGCCAGCAGCTTAGTTGGCGGGGGGATGGAGACCCAGTACTTC.

This clonotype was counted ten times or more. CDR3 sequence (DNA): TGTGCCAGCAGCTTACGGGACTTGGCGTCGGGAAACATTCAGTACTTC. It yields the protein CASSLRDLASGNIQYF. The chain is built from TRBV7-8 and TRBJ2-4; the D gene is possibly TRBD2 (6 bases). Deletions cut 2 bases from V and 6 bases from J, with 17 bases between. The CDR3 totals 16 residues. Germline V gene data show CDR1 as SGHVS and CDR2 as FQNEAQ.

The chain links TRBV6-1 to TRBJ2-1; TRBD2 is a possible D gene (7 bases). The CDR3 contains 15 residues. Per germline, CDR1 MNHNS and CDR2 SASEGT. Trimming cost V 7 bases and J 2 bases, with 15 bases left between them. The CDR3 loop reads CASTRGGATYNEQFF. CDR3 nucleotide sequence: TGTGCCAGCACCCGAGGGGGGGCCACCTACAATGAGCAGTTCTTC.

There are a few counts of this clonotype. The rearrangement links TRBV29-1 to TRBJ2-7; the D gene is possibly TRBD2 (6 bases). Looked up from germline, CDR1 is SQVTM and CDR2 is ANQGSEA. The CDR3 has 16 residues. Between the trimmed V and J ends, which lost 0 bases and 0 bases, there was a span of 15 bases. CDR3 bases: TGCAGCGTTGAAGACCCGACTAGTAAGGGCTCCTACGAGCAGTACTTC. It translates to CSVEDPTSKGSYEQYF.

This clonotype has ten or more counts. The chain is built from TRBV11-2 and TRBJ1-1; 8 bases fit TRBD1. The CDR3 runs to 14 residues. Losses at the gene ends were 4 bases for V and 1 base for J; bases not matched to a gene: 2. CDR1 and CDR2 from the germline V gene are SGHAT and FQNNGV. This CDR3 reads CASSSGTGNTEAFF. As DNA, the CDR3 is TGTGCCAGCAGCTCCGGGACAGGGAACACTGAAGCTTTCTTT.

There are many counts of this clonotype. V usage is TRBV20-1 and J usage is TRBJ1-5, with D possibly matching TRBD1 (5 bases). This CDR3 has 14 amino acids. The germline V gene encodes CDR1 DFQATT and CDR2 SNEGSKA (reference sequence). The V and J ends lost 3 bases and 5 bases respectively, with 14 bases between them. CDR3 amino acids: CSASGAIKHQPQHF. As DNA, the CDR3 is TGCAGTGCTAGTGGGGCAATCAAGCATCAGCCCCAGCATTTT.

This clonotype was found many times. The J gene is TRBJ2-1, the V gene TRBV27, with D tentatively TRBD1 (5 bases). Germline lookup yields CDR1 MNHEY and CDR2 SMNVEV (reference sequence). Trimming took 3 bases from V and 0 from J, leaving 15 bases between them. This CDR3 is 17 amino acids long. The CDR3 region is CASSFFQGPSSYNEQFF. The CDR3 DNA reads as TGTGCCAGCAGTTTTTTCCAGGGCCCGAGCTCCTACAATGAGCAGTTCTTC.

V is TRBV30 and J is TRBJ1-1; no reliable D call. Per the germline V gene, CDR1 is GTSNPN and CDR2 is SVGIG (reference sequence). V lost 2 bases to trimming and J lost 7 bases, with 11 bases between them. The CDR3 is made up of 12 amino acids. CDR3 sequence reads: CAWSSRRVEAFF. The CDR3 DNA reads TGTGCCTGGAGTTCGAGGAGGGTTGAAGCTTTCTTT.

There are many counts of this clonotype. V gene TRBV12-3 or TRBV12-4 combines with J gene TRBJ1-2; D is possibly TRBD1 (6 bases). V gave up 1 base and J gave up 4 bases, with 10 bases separating them. The CDR3 covers 14 residues. The CDR3 sequence is CASSLEDRTYGYTF. Here the CDR3 DNA reads TGTGCCAGCAGTTTAGAGGACAGAACCTATGGCTACACCTTC.

This clonotype was picked up many times. The chain links TRBV20-1 to TRBJ2-1; D is ambiguous. Germline V gene sequence: CDR1 DFQATT, CDR2 SNEGSKA (reference sequence). V gave up 4 bases and J gave up 9 bases, with 10 bases separating them. The CDR3 has 11 residues. The CDR3 DNA sequence: TGCAGTGCTATAAGCCAAGGTGAGCAGTTCTTC. Translating it yields CSAISQGEQFF.

The table lists this clonotype with many counts. In nucleotides, the CDR3 is TGTGCCAGCACAGATTTATCCTACGAGCAGTACGTC. It encodes CASTDLSYEQYV. This sequence joins TRBV2 and TRBJ2-7; unclear D gene. The V gene lost 7 bases and the J gene lost 1 base, with 8 bases spanning the gap. This CDR3 is 12 amino acids long. From germline, CDR1 is SNHLY and CDR2 FYNNEI.

In its sample, this clonotype was seen a few times. This sequence joins TRBV5-1 and TRBJ2-2, with a possible D match to TRBD2 (5 bases). The ends were cut back, 4 bases at V and 4 bases at J, with 11 bases in the middle. CDR1 SGHRS and CDR2 YFSETQ come from the germline V gene. The CDR3 loop spans 14 amino acids. The CDR3 protein is CASSPGSLTGELFF. CDR3 coding DNA: TGCGCCAGCAGCCCGGGGAGCCTCACCGGGGAGCTGTTTTTT.

This clonotype has only a few counts. In nucleotides, the CDR3 is TGTGCCAGCAGCGTAGGAGCGGGAGGACCCTACGCCCAAGAGACCCAGTACTTC. Residues: CASSVGAGGPYAQETQYF. The chain has TRBV9 and TRBJ2-5, with TRBD2 matching 9 bases. The CDR3 has 18 amino acids. Trimming at V came to 0 bases and at J to 1 base, leaving 10 bases not matched to a gene. Germline-derived CDR1 and CDR2 are SGDLS and YYNGEE.

In its sample, this clonotype was seen many times. The chain joins TRBV6-5 to TRBJ1-1; no clear D gene. There are 15 residues in the CDR3. CDR1 and CDR2 from the germline V gene are MNHEY and SVGAGI. The V and J ends lost 7 bases and 0 bases respectively, with 15 bases between them. This chain's CDR3 is CASTYALGLNTEAFF. The CDR3 coding sequence is TGTGCCAGCACTTATGCTTTGGGTTTGAACACTGAAGCTTTCTTT.

J is TRBJ2-1 and V is TRBV6-2 or TRBV6-3, with a possible D match to TRBD2 (6 bases). The germline V and J ends were trimmed by 2 bases and 13 bases, with 12 bases remaining between them. The CDR3 covers 12 residues. Germline V gene sequence: CDR1 MNHEY, CDR2 SVGEGT. The CDR3 spells CASSYGGMVQFF. The CDR3 DNA follows: TGTGCCAGCAGTTACGGGGGGATGGTACAGTTCTTC.

This chain uses TRBV6-2 or TRBV6-3 with TRBJ2-7; 9 bases are shared with TRBD2. The CDR3 is 15 amino acids. Germline V gives CDR1 MNHEY, CDR2 SVGEGT. V shed 5 bases and J 2 bases; nucleotides not matched to a gene: 7. CDR3 bases: TGTGCCAGCAGTCTTAGCGGGAGTAGCCCCTACGAGCAGTACTTC. Protein product: CASSLSGSSPYEQYF.

This chain links TRBV4-3 with TRBJ1-2; D ambiguous. The CDR3 has 14 amino acids. CDR1 and CDR2 (germline): LGHNA, YSLEER. Trimming cost V 4 bases and J 4 bases, with 13 bases left between them. The CDR3 DNA sequence: TGCGCCAGCAGCCTTCACGGAACCCTCTATGGCTACACCTTC. Its protein is CASSLHGTLYGYTF.

Points on this clonotype: A much larger clone sits a single nucleotide away, making a read error possible. This chain connects TRBV20-1 to TRBJ2-7, with D maybe TRBD1 (6 bases). Germline V gene data show CDR1 as DFQATT and CDR2 as SNEGSKA (reference sequence). The CDR3 totals 12 residues. The CDR3 bases are TGCAGTGCCCCGAACAGGGTCTACGGGCAGTACTTC. This sequence encodes CSAPNRVYGQYF.

This clonotype was counted ten times or more. V and J are TRBV19 and TRBJ1-5; D unresolved. CDR1 and CDR2 (germline): LNHDA, SQIVND (reference sequence). V lost 9 bases and J lost 0, with 15 bases in between. This CDR3 region has 15 residues. Written as DNA, the CDR3 is TGTGCCAGCTCTCCACAGATGTATAGCAATCAGCCCCAGCATTTT. It yields the protein CASSPQMYSNQPQHF. The complete variable domain, with remaining parts taken from reference TRBV19 and TRBJ1-5, reads DGGITQSPKYLFRKEGQNVTLSCEQNLNHDAMYWYRQDPGQGLRLIYYSQIVNDFQKGDIAEGYSVSREKKESFPLTVTSAQKNPTAFYLCASSPQMYSNQPQHFGDGTRLSIL.

Note on this clonotype: A much larger clone differs by one base, so this may be a read error. V is TRBV3-1 and J is TRBJ2-3; D ambiguous. CDR1 is LGHDT, CDR2 YNNKEL, per germline (reference sequence). The CDR3 covers 14 residues. V lost 6 bases to trimming and J lost 6 bases, with 16 bases between them. The CDR3 nucleotides are TGTGCCAGCAGGAGAAACGGGTTAAGGGATACGCAGTATTTT. Translating it yields CASRRNGLRDTQYF.

Ten or more counts support this clonotype. The chain carries TRBV6-2 or TRBV6-3 and TRBJ1-2, with 11 nucleotides matching TRBD1. Trimming took 8 bases from V and 2 from J; bases not matched to a gene: 1. CDR1 and CDR2 (germline): MNHEY, SVGEGT. The CDR3 loop spans 13 amino acids. The CDR3 coding sequence is TGTGCCAGCGGGACAGGGGGGAACTATGGCTACACCTTC. Translating gives CASGTGGNYGYTF.

V is TRBV25-1 and J is TRBJ2-3; TRBD2 aligns across 13 bases. Germline lookup yields CDR1 MGHDK and CDR2 SYGVNS. The CDR3 is 15 residues long. The trim removed 1 base at V and 9 bases at J, leaving 4 bases unmatched. CDR3 residues: CASSESGLAGDTQYF. The CDR3 DNA reads TGTGCCAGCAGTGAATCCGGACTAGCGGGAGACACGCAGTATTTT. Drawing the rest from reference TRBV25-1 and TRBJ2-3, the complete variable domain is EADIYQTPRYLVIGTGKKITLECSQTMGHDKMYWYQQDPGMELHLIHYSYGVNSTEKGDLSSESTVSRIRTEHFPLTLESARPSHTSQYLCASSESGLAGDTQYFGPGTRLTVL.

Comments on this clonotype: Given a much more abundant clone one base away, this may be a read error. V usage is TRBV12-3 or TRBV12-4 and J usage is TRBJ2-3; 8 bases fit TRBD2. Unmatched junction bases numbered 17, after V lost 8 bases and J lost 4 bases. The CDR3 extends over 17 amino acids. This CDR3 is CASALSGGAFSPDTQYF. The CDR3 nucleotides are TGTGCCAGCGCCCTCTCCGGGGGGGCCTTCTCTCCAGATACGCAGTATTTT.

This clonotype occurred many times. The V gene is TRBV13, the J gene TRBJ2-5, with 8 bases matching TRBD2. V lost 5 bases and J lost 3; bases outside the gene matches: 5. CDR3 size: 14 residues. CDR1 is PRHDT and CDR2 is FYEKMQ in the germline V gene (reference sequence). The CDR3 DNA reads as TGTGCCAGCAGCCACGGGACTAGGGAAGAGACCCAGTACTTC. It yields the protein CASSHGTREETQYF.

J is TRBJ2-7 and V is TRBV20-1; D is ambiguous. Per germline, CDR1 DFQATT and CDR2 SNEGSKA (reference sequence). The ends were cut back, 3 bases at V and 3 bases at J, with 6 bases in the middle. The length of the CDR3 is 11 residues. DNA of the CDR3: TGCAGTGCTAGTCCGGGCTACGAGCAGTACGTC. It encodes CSASPGYEQYV.

The chain links TRBV20-1 to TRBJ2-3; 11 positions agree with TRBD2. V trimming: 0 bases; J trimming: 0 bases; junction bases outside the gene matches: 8. The CDR3 sequence is 18 residues long. Germline lookup yields CDR1 DFQATT and CDR2 SNEGSKA (reference sequence). The CDR3 region has the DNA TGCAGTGCTAGAGATACTAGCGGGAGTAAACCTAGCACAGATACGCAGTATTTT. This codes for CSARDTSGSKPSTDTQYF.

This clonotype has a count of ten or more. The rearrangement joins TRBV6-5 to TRBJ2-1; D might be TRBD1 or TRBD2, each matching 5 bases. V was shortened by 2 bases and J by 12 bases, with 23 bases between the two germline ends. The CDR3 loop spans 16 amino acids. Germline assignment: CDR1 MNHEY and CDR2 SVGAGI. CDR3 sequence reads: CASSYGPGRGSRGQFF. CDR3 DNA: TGTGCCAGCAGTTACGGTCCGGGAAGAGGTTCTAGGGGGCAGTTCTTC.

This clonotype showed up many times. J is TRBJ2-1 and V is TRBV12-3 or TRBV12-4, with 9 positions matching TRBD1. The CDR3 covers 14 residues. V lost 6 bases and J lost 6; bases outside the gene matches: 6. In nucleotides, the CDR3 is TGTGCCAGCAGGACGGACAGGGGAAGCAATGAGCAGTTCTTC. It encodes CASRTDRGSNEQFF.

The chain recombines TRBV27 with TRBJ2-1; 10 bases are shared with TRBD2. The CDR3 covers 16 residues. Germline-derived CDR1 and CDR2 are MNHEY and SMNVEV (reference sequence). Trimming cost V 2 bases and J 0 bases; bases outside gene matches: 1. This CDR3 is CASSLTSGTSYNEQFF. CDR3 nucleotide sequence: TGTGCCAGCAGTTTAACTAGCGGGACCTCCTACAATGAGCAGTTCTTC.